Following are 30 T cell receptor beta chains from one sample sequenced in a study of T cell responses to AZD1222 COVID-19 vaccine (dated by TCRdb to the early 2020s). This specimen's time point label, interpreted: baseline before first vaccination. Libraries were constructed by the immunoSEQ multiplex PCR assay. In TCRdb, the immuneACCESS table is reduced to in-frame sequences with V and J assigned. These tables do not hold every clone; where another copy was compared, an unresolved V gene accounts for under half, and the others remain unexplained. This sample has some 80,000 clones in its table, and around nine tenths of those were observed once. About 5.2% of the sample rests with the top ten. This material consisted of peripheral blood, taken on day 0 of AZD1222 vaccination. The receptor set was obtained from an adult in good health.

The V gene is TRBV7-3, the J gene TRBJ2-3; TRBD2 matches 9 bases. V lost 6 bases to trimming and J lost 3 bases; unmatched junction nucleotides: 4. CDR3 size: 14 residues. Germline CDR1 is SGHTA and CDR2 is FQGTGA. The chain's CDR3 is CASRLAGATDTQYF. The CDR3 DNA reads as TGTGCCAGCAGATTAGCGGGGGCTACAGATACGCAGTATTTT.

V is TRBV19 and J is TRBJ1-5; 7 bases align to TRBD1. Germline-derived CDR1 and CDR2 are LNHDA and SQIVND (reference sequence). V shed 6 bases and J 7 bases; nucleotides not matched to a gene: 27. This CDR3 has 20 residues. This CDR3 reads CASSPGDRDRGRGSMQPQHF. The CDR3 coding sequence is TGTGCCAGTAGCCCGGGGGACAGAGACCGAGGGAGGGGCAGTATGCAGCCCCAGCATTTT.

The rearrangement links TRBV7-2 to TRBJ2-2; no clear D gene. The CDR3 has 15 residues. Germline values: CDR1 SGHTA, CDR2 FQGNSA. Trimming took 5 bases from V and 1 from J, leaving 11 bases between them. CDR3 sequence reads: CASSEGRQNTGELFF. CDR3 nucleotide sequence: TGTGCCAGCAGCGAAGGACGACAGAACACCGGGGAGCTGTTTTTT. Combining the CDR3 with reference TRBV7-2 and TRBJ2-2 gives the whole variable domain GAGVSQSPSNKVTEKGKDVELRCDPISGHTALYWYRQSLGQGLEFLIYFQGNSAPDKSGLPSDRFSAERTGGSVSTLTIQRTQQEDSAVYLCASSEGRQNTGELFFGEGSRLTVL.

Points on this clone: Other DNA sequences within the sample encode an identical CDR3. The V and J genes are TRBV2 and TRBJ2-7; D ambiguous. Germline V gives CDR1 SNHLY, CDR2 FYNNEI. This CDR3 has 11 residues. Trimming took 4 bases from V and 2 from J, leaving 3 bases between them. CDR3 protein: CASSGAYEQYF. DNA of the CDR3: TGTGCCAGCAGTGGTGCCTACGAGCAGTACTTC.

The genes are TRBV18 and TRBJ1-1; 12 bases fit TRBD1. The CDR3 is 14 residues long. V was clipped by 6 bases and J by 5 bases; unmatched bases: 4. Germline CDR1 and CDR2: KGHSH and LQKENI. The CDR3: CASSGQGAQTEAFF. The CDR3 DNA reads TGTGCCAGCTCGGGACAGGGGGCGCAGACTGAAGCTTTCTTT.

The chain joins TRBV5-1 to TRBJ1-1; 9 nucleotides agree with TRBD1. The CDR3 loop spans 14 amino acids. V gave up 0 bases and J gave up 6 bases; unmatched junction bases: 3. Germline CDR1 reads SGHRS; CDR2 reads YFSETQ. This CDR3 is CASSLADRGSEAFF. CDR3 DNA: TGCGCCAGCAGCTTGGCGGACAGGGGCTCTGAAGCTTTCTTT.

The chain is built from TRBV3-1 (or the pseudogene TRBV3-2) and TRBJ1-5, with D possibly matching TRBD1 (5 bases). This CDR3 has 16 amino acids. The V end was cut by 0 bases, the J end by 5 bases, with 14 bases between. CDR1 LGHDT and CDR2 YNNKEL come from the germline V gene (reference sequence). CDR3 sequence (DNA): TGTGCCAGCAGCCAAGATCGGTGGCAGGGAGATCAGCCCCAGCATTTT. As protein: CASSQDRWQGDQPQHF.

The chain employs TRBV11-1 and TRBJ2-5; the match to TRBD1 covers 11 bases. V dropped 1 base and J dropped 2; count of bases not matched to a gene: 3. Germline loops: CDR1 SGHAT, CDR2 FQDESV (reference sequence). The CDR3 runs to 16 residues. CDR3 residues: CASSLGDRGMQETQYF. CDR3 nucleotides: TGTGCCAGCAGCTTAGGGGACAGGGGGATGCAAGAGACCCAGTACTTC.

The V gene is TRBV5-4, the J gene TRBJ1-1; no clear D. V shed 4 bases and J shed 0 bases, with 10 bases lying between them. This CDR3 contains 14 residues. The germline V gene encodes CDR1 SGHNT and CDR2 YYREEE (reference sequence). This CDR3 is CASSPSRMNTEAFF. CDR3 DNA: TGTGCCAGCAGCCCGTCCCGGATGAACACTGAAGCTTTCTTT.

V and J are TRBV3-1 (or the pseudogene TRBV3-2) and TRBJ1-5; TRBD1 might be the D (5 bases). The CDR3 consists of 13 residues. V lost 4 bases, J lost 5 bases, and 9 bases lay in between. CDR1 LGHDT and CDR2 YNNKEL come from the germline V gene (reference sequence). The CDR3 loop is CASSRGAHQPQHF. CDR3 DNA: TGTGCCAGCAGCCGCGGGGCACATCAGCCCCAGCATTTT.

The genes are TRBV4-3 and TRBJ1-5; possible D gene TRBD1, 5 bases. The V gene lost 4 bases and the J gene lost 0 bases, with 22 bases spanning the gap. Germline V gives CDR1 LGHNA, CDR2 YSLEER. This CDR3 comprises 19 residues. In DNA, the CDR3 is TGCGCCAGCAGCCCCGTGGTCGGGGCTGGATCTCATAGCAATCAGCCCCAGCATTTT. As protein: CASSPVVGAGSHSNQPQHF.

The chain carries TRBV5-1 and TRBJ2-2, with 9 nucleotides matching TRBD1. V trimming: 0 bases; J trimming: 2 bases; junction bases outside the gene matches: 2. Germline assignment: CDR1 SGHRS and CDR2 YFSETQ. The length of the CDR3 is 16 residues. This CDR3 reads CASSLADRGNTGELFF. DNA for the CDR3: TGCGCCAGCAGCTTGGCGGACAGGGGAAACACCGGGGAGCTGTTTTTT.

This chain links TRBV6-5 with TRBJ1-2, with D tentatively TRBD1 (6 bases). The CDR3 extends over 13 amino acids. CDR1 MNHEY and CDR2 SVGAGI come from the germline V gene. V lost 2 bases and J 6 bases, leaving 10 bases between the germline ends. CDR3 region: CASSYLDSDGYTF. CDR3 DNA: TGTGCCAGCAGTTACCTGGACAGCGATGGCTACACCTTC.

The rearrangement uses TRBV10-3 and TRBJ1-2; D uncertain. The CDR3 has 17 residues. The V and J ends lost 0 bases and 1 base respectively, with 15 bases between them. CDR1 and CDR2 (germline): ENHRY, SYGVKD. The CDR3 sequence: CAISESSQQVYNYGYTF. CDR3 nucleotides: TGTGCCATCAGTGAGTCGAGTCAGCAAGTCTATAACTATGGCTACACCTTC.

This clone was found a few times. The chain uses TRBV13 and TRBJ2-2; D is possibly TRBD1 (6 bases). The CDR3 consists of 14 residues. V was cut by 8 bases and J by 1 base, with 11 bases left in between. Germline V gene lookup returns CDR1 PRHDT and CDR2 FYEKMQ (reference sequence). The CDR3 protein is CASPQGLNTGELFF. Written as DNA, the CDR3 is TGTGCCAGCCCCCAGGGGCTGAACACCGGGGAGCTGTTTTTT.

This chain links TRBV4-3 with TRBJ2-1, with D uncertain. V shed 4 bases and J shed 6 bases, with 10 bases lying between them. CDR3 length equals 13 residues. The germline gives CDR1 LGHNA, CDR2 YSLEER. The CDR3 is CASSLSAANEQFF. In DNA, the CDR3 is TGCGCCAGCAGCCTGTCGGCAGCCAATGAGCAGTTCTTC.

This chain joins TRBV14 and TRBJ2-1; the D gene could be TRBD1 or TRBD2 (5 bases each). The CDR3 loop spans 16 amino acids. V lost 4 bases and J 0 bases, leaving 13 bases between the germline ends. From germline, CDR1 is SGHDN and CDR2 FVKESK. CDR3 sequence reads: CASSPMGRASYNEQFF. DNA of the CDR3: TGTGCCAGCAGCCCTATGGGGCGGGCCTCCTACAATGAGCAGTTCTTC.

The V call is TRBV5-6, the J call TRBJ1-5; D is ambiguous. CDR1 and CDR2 from the germline V gene are SGHDT and YYEEEE. V was cut by 1 base and J by 5 bases, with 16 bases left in between. This CDR3 contains 16 residues. CDR3 nucleotides: TGTGCCAGCAGCTTGTACGGGGTCCAGGCTCATCAGCCCCAGCATTTT. This gives the protein CASSLYGVQAHQPQHF.

The table lists this clone with a few counts. The rearrangement joins TRBV29-1 to TRBJ1-1; TRBD1 matches at 7 bases. Germline CDR1 is SQVTM and CDR2 is ANQGSEA. V lost 5 bases, J lost 4 bases, and 7 bases stayed unmatched. CDR3 length equals 13 residues. CDR3 sequence (DNA): TGCAGCGTTAGGCAGGGGGTCGTCACTGAAGCTTTCTTT. The encoded protein is CSVRQGVVTEAFF.

The gene calls are TRBV2 and TRBJ1-5, with 8 bases identical to TRBD1. This CDR3 has 15 amino acids. Germline-derived CDR1 and CDR2 are SNHLY and FYNNEI. CDR3 sequence reads: CATRGTGGRNQPQHF. The DNA of the CDR3 is TGTGCGACAAGGGGAACAGGGGGTAGGAATCAGCCCCAGCATTTT.

The chain combines TRBV28 with TRBJ1-6, with D unresolved. V dropped 5 bases and J dropped 3 bases, with 8 bases sitting between them. CDR3 size: 14 residues. Germline CDR1 reads MDHEN; CDR2 reads SYDVKM. This chain's CDR3 is CASSGVGYNSPLHF. CDR3 in DNA: TGTGCCAGCAGTGGGGTGGGCTATAATTCACCCCTCCACTTT.

This clone was counted a few times. The rearrangement joins TRBV27 to TRBJ2-5, with TRBD1 matching 7 bases. Germline assignment: CDR1 MNHEY and CDR2 SMNVEV (reference sequence). After removal of 4 bases from V and 7 bases from J, the junction contained 12 bases not matched to a gene. The CDR3 runs 15 residues. CDR3 amino acids: CASSSYRGEQGTQYF. The CDR3 DNA reads TGTGCCAGCAGTTCATACAGGGGAGAGCAGGGGACCCAGTACTTC.

This clone was seen more than once but under ten times. The junction departs from the called germline gene at one end, perhaps through a read error. The chain uses TRBV19 and TRBJ1-1, with 7 bases matching TRBD1. The germline V gene has CDR1 LNHDA and CDR2 SQIVND (reference sequence). The CDR3 extends over 14 amino acids. The CDR3 DNA follows: TGTGCCAGTAGTTTAGACAGGGTCCCCACTGAAGCTTTCTTT. Translated, it gives CASSLDRVPTEAFF.

This clone was seen a single time. The chain carries TRBV10-3 and TRBJ2-7; D might be TRBD1 or TRBD2, each matching 5 bases. CDR1 ENHRY and CDR2 SYGVKD come from the germline V gene. Trimming shortened V by 4 bases and J by 5 bases, and 15 bases separated the two germline ends. This CDR3 spans 14 amino acids. The CDR3: CAISADYGAHEQYF. The CDR3, as DNA: TGTGCCATCAGTGCTGATTACGGGGCCCACGAGCAGTACTTC.

This chain connects TRBV5-4 to TRBJ1-2; weak D call: TRBD1 (6 bases). The CDR3 covers 16 residues. V lost 4 bases and J 0 bases, leaving 16 bases between the germline ends. From germline, CDR1 is SGHNT and CDR2 YYREEE (reference sequence). The CDR3 sequence: CASSRKGVGTNYGYTF. CDR3 bases: TGTGCCAGCAGCCGAAAGGGGGTAGGAACTAACTATGGCTACACCTTC. The full variable domain, its missing parts supplied by reference TRBV5-4 and TRBJ1-2, is ETGVTQSPTHLIKTRGQQVTLRCSSQSGHNTVSWYQQALGQGPQFIFQYYREEENGRGNFPPRFSGLQFPNYSSELNVNALELDDSALYLCASSRKGVGTNYGYTFGSGTRLTVV.

This chain connects TRBV7-9 to TRBJ2-7, with 7 bases that match TRBD2. V trimming: 4 bases; J trimming: 7 bases; junction bases outside the gene matches: 7. The CDR3 is 13 residues long. CDR1 is SEHNR, CDR2 FQNEAQ, per germline (reference sequence). The CDR3 loop is CASSSYSGGEQYF. As DNA, the CDR3 is TGTGCCAGCAGCTCCTACTCGGGAGGTGAGCAGTACTTC.

The V gene is TRBV10-3, the J gene TRBJ1-5; 9 nucleotides agree with TRBD1. J was trimmed by 4 bases and V by 4 bases; bases with no gene match: 5. The CDR3 length is 15 residues. Germline V lookup: CDR1 ENHRY, CDR2 SYGVKD. The CDR3 bases are TGTGCCATCAGTGCGACAGGGGGATTTAATCAGCCCCAGCATTTT. Its translation is CAISATGGFNQPQHF.

J is TRBJ1-2 and V is TRBV28, with D possibly TRBD1 on 5 matching bases. Per the germline V gene, CDR1 is MDHEN and CDR2 is SYDVKM. Trimming left V 4 bases short and J 4 bases short, with 13 bases between. This CDR3 has 14 amino acids. Here the CDR3 reads CASSSPGPTYGYTF. The CDR3 nucleotides are TGTGCCAGCAGTTCGCCGGGACCCACCTATGGCTACACCTTC.

J is TRBJ2-7 and V is TRBV6-2 or TRBV6-3; 11 positions agree with TRBD2. The germline V gene has CDR1 MNHEY and CDR2 SVGEGT. The CDR3 is made up of 16 amino acids. Unmatched junction bases numbered 10, after V lost 5 bases and J lost 4 bases. The CDR3 DNA sequence: TGTGCCAGCAGTCACGATAGCGGGGGGGCCTTTTACGAGCAGTACTTC. Translation: CASSHDSGGAFYEQYF.

The V call is TRBV16, the J call TRBJ2-7; D unclear. The CDR3 contains 13 residues. Germline CDR1 and CDR2: KGHSY and FQNENV. Trimming cost V 3 bases and J 5 bases, with 11 bases left between them. CDR3 nucleotides: TGTGCCAGCAGCCAGGCTAGGGTCGACGAGCAGTACTTC. Residues: CASSQARVDEQYF.